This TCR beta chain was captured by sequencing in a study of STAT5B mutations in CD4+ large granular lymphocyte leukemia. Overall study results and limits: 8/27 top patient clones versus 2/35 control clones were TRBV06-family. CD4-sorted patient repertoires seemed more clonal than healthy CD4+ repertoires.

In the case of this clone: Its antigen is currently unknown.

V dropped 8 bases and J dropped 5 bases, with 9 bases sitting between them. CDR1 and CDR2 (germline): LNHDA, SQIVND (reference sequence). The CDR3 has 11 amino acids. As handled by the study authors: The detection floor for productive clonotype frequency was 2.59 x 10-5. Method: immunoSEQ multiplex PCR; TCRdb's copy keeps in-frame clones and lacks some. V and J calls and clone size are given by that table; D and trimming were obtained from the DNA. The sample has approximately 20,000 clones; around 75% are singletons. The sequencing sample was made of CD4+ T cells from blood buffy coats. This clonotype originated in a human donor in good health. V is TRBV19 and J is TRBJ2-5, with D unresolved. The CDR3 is CASRNGETQYF. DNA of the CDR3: TGTGCCAGTCGGAACGGGGAGACCCAGTACTTC.